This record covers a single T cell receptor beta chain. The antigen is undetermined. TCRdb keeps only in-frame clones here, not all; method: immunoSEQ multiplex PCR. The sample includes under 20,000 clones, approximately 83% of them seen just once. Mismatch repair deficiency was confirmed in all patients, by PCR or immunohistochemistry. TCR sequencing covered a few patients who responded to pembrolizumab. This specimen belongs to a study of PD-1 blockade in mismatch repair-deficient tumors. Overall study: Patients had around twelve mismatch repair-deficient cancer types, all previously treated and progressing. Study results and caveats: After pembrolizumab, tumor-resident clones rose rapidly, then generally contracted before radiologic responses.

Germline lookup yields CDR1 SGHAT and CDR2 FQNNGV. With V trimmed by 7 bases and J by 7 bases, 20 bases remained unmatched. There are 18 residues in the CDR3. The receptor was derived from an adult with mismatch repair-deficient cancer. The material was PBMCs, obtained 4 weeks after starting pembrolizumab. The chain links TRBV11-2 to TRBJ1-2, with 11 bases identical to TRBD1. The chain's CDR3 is CASTPTPGTGGKFSGYTF. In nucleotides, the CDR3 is TGTGCCAGCACCCCTACCCCCGGGACAGGGGGGAAATTCAGTGGCTACACCTTC.